This T cell receptor (beta chain) emerged from a study of blood T cell repertoires in COVID-19. Study in general: Collection of acute and convalescent COVID-19 samples took place in the United States, Italy and Spain. In each case, the material was cDNA or gDNA derived from T cells, B-cell-depleted T cells, or PBMCs.

The CDR3 has 13 residues. After removal of 2 bases from V and 6 bases from J, the junction contained 3 bases not matched to a gene. Germline CDR1 reads MNHEY; CDR2 reads SVGAGI. Per the original methods: Amplification of reference gene primers provided the estimated nucleated cell counts. The data were produced by immunoSEQ multiplex PCR, yet TCRdb's version contains in-frame clones alone and is incomplete. That table is the source of V, J and clone size, and D and trimming were worked out from the DNA. The data hold 120,000 or so clones, with approximately 82% observed a single time. The origin of this receptor is a man older than 75 with active or convalescent COVID-19. The genes are TRBV6-5 and TRBJ1-1; 7 bases agree with TRBD1. Sequencing was done on a sample of peripheral blood. CDR3 in amino acids: CASSYNRGAEAFF. The CDR3 DNA follows: TGTGCCAGCAGTTACAACAGGGGTGCTGAAGCTTTCTTT.